This T cell receptor (beta chain) was identified in a study of Ad26.COV2.S vaccination and SARS-CoV-2 variants. Treatment noted: 15 to 20 received Ad26.COV2.S at low or high dose, single or two shots; about five received placebo; per-sample allocation not given. Samples analyzed were those drawn on day 63 after the first vaccine or placebo injection. Wuhan-strain spike was delivered by a replication-incompetent Ad26 vector. Assay used: immunoSEQ multiplex PCR; TCRdb lists only in-frame clones, some missing. The sample includes hundreds of thousands of clones, roughly 90% of them seen just once. The CDR3 is made up of 16 amino acids. The V gene's germline CDR1 is MNHEY and CDR2 SVGEGT. The trim removed 5 bases at V and 3 bases at J, leaving 8 bases unmatched. On this clone: Its target is not known.

Study results and limitations: An underestimation of total T cell responses may have resulted from the TCR breadth and depth analyses. Substantial post-vaccination breadth of spike-specific CD8+ and CD4+ T cell responses was reported.

The chain joins TRBV6-2 or TRBV6-3 to TRBJ1-5; TRBD1 agrees at 9 bases. The sequence derives from a person between 18 and 59 years old who received the Ad26.COV2.S COVID-19 vaccine or a placebo. The sequencing here drew on peripheral blood, taken in a trial of Ad26.COV2.S vaccine versus placebo. CDR3 region: CASSKPGTGFNQPQHF. Written as DNA, the CDR3 is TGTGCCAGCAGTAAACCCGGGACAGGGTTCAATCAGCCCCAGCATTTT.